The 8 T cell receptor beta chains given below trace back to one sample, sequenced in a study of cytomegalovirus exposure and HLA in healthy donors. Primers: 60 Vbeta forward and 13 Jbeta reverse. The repertoire was sequenced with immunoSEQ multiplex PCR; TCRdb's copy has only in-frame clones and lacks some. The repertoire table contains around 65,000 clones. Input material: PBMCs. The receptor set was obtained from a man aged 25-45 years in good health and CMV-seropositive.

The gene calls are TRBV2 and TRBJ1-5; the match to TRBD1 covers 7 bases. Germline-derived CDR1 and CDR2 are SNHLY and FYNNEI. CDR3 length: 15 amino acids. With V trimmed by 6 bases and J by 0 bases, 5 bases remained unmatched. Here the CDR3 reads CASRGGQSSNQPQHF. The CDR3 DNA is TGTGCCAGCAGGGGGGGACAGAGTAGCAATCAGCCCCAGCATTTT.

The CDR3 region is CASSQRQEMNTEAFF. For the CDR3, the DNA is TGCGCCAGCAGCCAACGACAGGAAATGAACACTGAAGCTTTCTTT. The V call is TRBV4-1, the J call TRBJ1-1, with D possibly being TRBD1 (6 bases). The CDR3 is 15 residues long. CDR1 MGHRA and CDR2 YSYEKL come from the germline V gene. V was clipped by 2 bases and J by 0 bases, with 10 bases between them.

The rearrangement uses TRBV2 and TRBJ2-7, with 9 bases that match TRBD2. The V and J ends lost 4 bases and 4 bases, in that order; junction bases with no gene match: 8. In germline, CDR1 is SNHLY, CDR2 FYNNEI. CDR3 size: 15 residues. This chain's CDR3 is CASSVGREGAYEQYF. In nucleotides, the CDR3 is TGTGCCAGCAGTGTCGGGCGGGAGGGTGCGTACGAGCAGTACTTC.

This sequence joins TRBV5-1 and TRBJ1-1; 7 bases match TRBD1. This CDR3 region has 17 residues. The J segment lost 0 bases and the V segment lost 4 bases, leaving 12 bases of the junction unmatched. CDR1 and CDR2 from the germline V gene are SGHRS and YFSETQ. Written as DNA, the CDR3 is TGCGCCAGCAGCGAGAATCCGACAGGGCCTCTGAACACTGAAGCTTTCTTT. Its translation is CASSENPTGPLNTEAFF.

The chain uses TRBV9 and TRBJ2-2; D perhaps matches TRBD2 (6 bases). Germline assignment: CDR1 SGDLS and CDR2 YYNGEE. The ends were cut back, 0 bases at V and 6 bases at J, with 12 bases in the middle. The CDR3 consists of 15 residues. The CDR3 region is CASSVVGGDAGELFF. CDR3 nucleotides: TGTGCCAGCAGCGTAGTGGGGGGAGATGCCGGGGAGCTGTTTTTT.

The J gene is TRBJ2-7, the V gene TRBV4-2; 9 bases line up with TRBD1. The CDR3 runs 16 residues. Germline V CDR1 and CDR2: LGHNA, YNFKEQ. The V segment lost 0 bases and the J segment 3 bases; nucleotides outside the gene matches: 6. The DNA for the CDR3 is TGTGCCAGCAGCCAAGAAGGGGACAGGGTATACTACGAGCAGTACTTC. This encodes CASSQEGDRVYYEQYF.

Concerning this clone itself: Germline is not matched at one junction end, which may reflect a read error. This sequence joins TRBV30 and TRBJ2-5; D unresolved. This CDR3 region has 15 residues. CDR1 is GTSNPN, CDR2 SVGIG, per germline (reference sequence). The CDR3 is CAWSDPQWQQENQYF. CDR3 sequence (DNA): TGTGCCTGGAGCGACCCACAGTGGCAACAAGAGAACCAGTACTTC.

This chain connects TRBV11-1 to TRBJ2-1, with TRBD2 matching 13 bases. The germline CDR1 and CDR2 sequences are SGHAT and FQDESV (reference sequence). The CDR3 totals 19 residues. V lost 6 bases to trimming and J lost 7 bases; unmatched junction nucleotides: 18. CDR3 sequence reads: CASSGRTSGSHPGRNEQFF. The CDR3 DNA reads as TGTGCCAGCAGTGGGAGGACTAGCGGGAGCCACCCGGGTAGGAATGAGCAGTTCTTC.